This TCR beta chain appears in the sequencing data of a study of cytomegalovirus exposure and HLA in healthy donors. Overall study results and limits: Likely technical artifact: a cluster of highly shared sequence variants. Investigators reported 150 to 200 TCR beta chains as tied to cytomegalovirus.

In the PCR, 60 Vbeta and 13 Jbeta primers were used. TCRdb's table, derived via immunoSEQ multiplex PCR, lists solely in-frame clones and lacks some. The repertoire holds about 200,000 clones, with roughly 84% as singletons. Donors were nominally healthy when sampled, though unrecorded immune exposures were likely. This CDR3 has 15 residues. CDR1 and CDR2 (germline): SQVTM, ANQGSEA. The V end was cut by 5 bases, the J end by 2 bases, with 16 bases between. About this clone: Its antigen is still unknown.

The clonotype originates from a girl aged 10 to 17 in good health and CMV-seronegative. Specimen: PBMCs. The chain uses TRBV29-1 and TRBJ2-1, with D maybe TRBD1 (5 bases). The CDR3 sequence: CSVKFQGGTYNEQFF. In DNA form, the CDR3 reads TGCAGCGTTAAGTTTCAGGGTGGGACCTACAATGAGCAGTTCTTC.